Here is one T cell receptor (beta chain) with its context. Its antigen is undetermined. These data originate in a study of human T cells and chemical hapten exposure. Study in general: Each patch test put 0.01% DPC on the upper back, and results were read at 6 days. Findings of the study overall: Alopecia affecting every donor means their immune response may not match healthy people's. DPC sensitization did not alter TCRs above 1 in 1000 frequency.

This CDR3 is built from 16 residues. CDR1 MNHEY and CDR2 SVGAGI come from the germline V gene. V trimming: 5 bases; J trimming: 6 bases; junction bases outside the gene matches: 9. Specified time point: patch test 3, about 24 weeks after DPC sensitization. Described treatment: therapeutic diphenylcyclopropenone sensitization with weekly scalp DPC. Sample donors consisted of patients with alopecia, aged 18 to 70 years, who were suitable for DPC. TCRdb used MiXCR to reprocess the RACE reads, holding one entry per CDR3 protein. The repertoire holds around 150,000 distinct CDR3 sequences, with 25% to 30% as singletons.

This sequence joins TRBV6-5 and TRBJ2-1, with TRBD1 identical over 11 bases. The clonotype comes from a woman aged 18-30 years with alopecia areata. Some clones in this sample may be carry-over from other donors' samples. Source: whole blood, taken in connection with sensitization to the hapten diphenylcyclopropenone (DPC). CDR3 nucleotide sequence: TGTGCCAGCAGTCCTCTGGGGGGGACAGGGGGCAATGAGCAGTTCTTC. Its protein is CASSPLGGTGGNEQFF.